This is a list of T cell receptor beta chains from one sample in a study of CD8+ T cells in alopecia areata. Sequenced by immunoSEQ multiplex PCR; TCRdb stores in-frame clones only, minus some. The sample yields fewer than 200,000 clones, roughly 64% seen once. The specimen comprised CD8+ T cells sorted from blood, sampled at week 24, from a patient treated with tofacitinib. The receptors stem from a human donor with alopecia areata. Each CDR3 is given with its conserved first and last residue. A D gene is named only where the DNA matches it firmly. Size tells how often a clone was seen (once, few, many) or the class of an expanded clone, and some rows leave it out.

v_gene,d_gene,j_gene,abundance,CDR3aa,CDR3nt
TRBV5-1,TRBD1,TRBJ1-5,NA,CASSTGQSNQPQHF,TGCGCCAGCAGCACGGGACAGAGCAATCAGCCCCAGCATTTT
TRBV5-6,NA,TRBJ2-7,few,CASSFGVGDYEQYF,TGTGCCAGCAGCTTCGGGGTTGGGGACTACGAGCAGTACTTC
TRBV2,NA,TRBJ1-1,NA,CASSPARGEAFF,TGTGCCAGCAGCCCCGCCAGGGGAGAGGCTTTCTTT
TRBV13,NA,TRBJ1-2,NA,CASSLGQESYGYTF,TGTGCCAGCAGCTTAGGGCAGGAGTCCTATGGCTACACCTTC
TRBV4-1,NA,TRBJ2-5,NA,CASSNQQETQYF,TGCGCCAGCAGCAATCAACAAGAGACCCAGTACTTC
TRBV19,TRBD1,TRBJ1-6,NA,CASTYGTGGQSPLHF,TGTGCCAGTACTTATGGGACAGGGGGACAATCACCCCTCCACTTT
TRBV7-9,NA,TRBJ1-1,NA,CASSLTTEAFF,TGTGCCAGCAGCTTAACTACTGAAGCTTTCTTT
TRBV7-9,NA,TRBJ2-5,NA,CASGGDKYQETQYF,TGTGCCAGCGGGGGGGACAAGTACCAAGAGACCCAGTACTTC
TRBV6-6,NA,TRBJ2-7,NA,CASSPSYEQYF,TGTGCCAGCAGTCCTTCCTACGAGCAGTACTTC
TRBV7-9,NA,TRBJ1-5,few,CASSGEHGSQHQPQHF,TGTGCCAGCAGCGGGGAGCACGGGAGCCAGCATCAGCCCCAGCATTTT
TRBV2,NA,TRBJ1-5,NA,CASSGWEGGQPQHF,TGTGCCAGCAGTGGTTGGGAGGGGGGTCAGCCCCAGCATTTT
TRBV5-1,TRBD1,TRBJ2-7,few,CASSWGTGYEQYF,TGCGCCAGCAGCTGGGGGACAGGCTACGAGCAGTACTTC
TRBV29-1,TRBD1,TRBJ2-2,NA,CSVTGGRGTGELFF,TGCAGCGTGACAGGGGGGAGGGGCACCGGGGAGCTGTTTTTT
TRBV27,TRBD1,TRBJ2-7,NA,CASSPSQGESLYEQYF,TGTGCCAGCAGTCCCTCACAGGGGGAGAGCCTCTACGAGCAGTACTTC
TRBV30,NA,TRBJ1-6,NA,CAWWAGINSPLHF,TGTGCCTGGTGGGCGGGGATTAATTCACCCCTCCACTTT
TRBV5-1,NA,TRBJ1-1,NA,CASSSAGGARTEAFF,TGCGCCAGCAGCTCCGCCGGGGGGGCGAGGACTGAAGCTTTCTTT
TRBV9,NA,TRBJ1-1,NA,CASSVNPGLNTEAFF,TGTGCCAGCAGCGTAAATCCAGGACTGAACACTGAAGCTTTCTTT
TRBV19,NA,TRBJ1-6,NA,CASSIMMGADSPLHF,TGTGCCAGTAGTATAATGATGGGGGCCGATTCACCCCTCCACTTT
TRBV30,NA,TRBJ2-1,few,CAWRPGSYNEQFF,TGTGCCTGGAGGCCGGGGTCCTACAATGAGCAGTTCTTC
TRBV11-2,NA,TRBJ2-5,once,CASSLVRETQYF,TGTGCCAGCAGCTTAGTTAGGGAGACCCAGTACTTC
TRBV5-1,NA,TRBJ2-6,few,CASSLLGQQSSGANVLTF,TGCGCCAGCAGCTTGCTGGGACAACAGAGCTCTGGGGCCAACGTCCTGACTTTC
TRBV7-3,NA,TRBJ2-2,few,CASSLGTGELFF,TGTGCCAGCAGCTTAGGGACCGGGGAGCTGTTTTTT
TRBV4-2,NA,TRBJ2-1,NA,CASSQSSRRGNEQFF,TGTGCCAGCAGCCAATCTAGCAGGCGTGGGAATGAGCAGTTCTTC
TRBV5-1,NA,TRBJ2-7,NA,CASSLSPLQGVLEQYF,TGCGCCAGCAGCTTGTCCCCTTTGCAAGGGGTCTTGGAGCAGTACTTC
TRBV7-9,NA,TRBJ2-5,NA,CASSFKLTRETQYF,TGTGCCAGCAGCTTTAAACTCACTCGGGAGACCCAGTACTTC
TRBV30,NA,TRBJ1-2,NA,CAWSGESYGYTF,TGTGCCTGGAGTGGGGAAAGCTATGGCTACACCTTC
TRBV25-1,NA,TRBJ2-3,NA,CASSEFRSTDTQYF,TGTGCCAGCAGTGAATTCAGGAGCACAGATACGCAGTATTTT
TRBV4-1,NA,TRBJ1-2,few,CASSQDRGHGYTF,TGCGCCAGCAGCCAAGATAGGGGCCATGGCTACACCTTC
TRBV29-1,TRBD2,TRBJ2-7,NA,CSVPLAGPGHEQYF,TGCAGCGTTCCTCTAGCGGGGCCGGGTCACGAGCAGTACTTC
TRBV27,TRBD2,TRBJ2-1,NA,CASSWGGNYNEQFF,TGTGCCAGCAGTTGGGGGGGAAACTACAATGAGCAGTTCTTC